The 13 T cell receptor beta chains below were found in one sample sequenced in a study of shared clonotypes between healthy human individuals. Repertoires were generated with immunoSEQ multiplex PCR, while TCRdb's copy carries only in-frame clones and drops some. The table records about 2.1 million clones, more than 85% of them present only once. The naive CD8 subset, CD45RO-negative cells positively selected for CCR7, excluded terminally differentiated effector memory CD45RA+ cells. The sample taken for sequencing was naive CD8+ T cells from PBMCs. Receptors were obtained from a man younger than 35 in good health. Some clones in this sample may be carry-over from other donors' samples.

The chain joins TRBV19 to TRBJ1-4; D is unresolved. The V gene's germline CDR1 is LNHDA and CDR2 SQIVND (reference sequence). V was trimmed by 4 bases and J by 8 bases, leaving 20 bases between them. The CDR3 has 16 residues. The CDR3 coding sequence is TGTGCCAGTAGTACCGGAGGAATTCCCGAGTGGGAAAAACTGTTTTTT. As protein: CASSTGGIPEWEKLFF. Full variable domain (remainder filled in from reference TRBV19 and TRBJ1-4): DGGITQSPKYLFRKEGQNVTLSCEQNLNHDAMYWYRQDPGQGLRLIYYSQIVNDFQKGDIAEGYSVSREKKESFPLTVTSAQKNPTAFYLCASSTGGIPEWEKLFFGSGTQLSVL.

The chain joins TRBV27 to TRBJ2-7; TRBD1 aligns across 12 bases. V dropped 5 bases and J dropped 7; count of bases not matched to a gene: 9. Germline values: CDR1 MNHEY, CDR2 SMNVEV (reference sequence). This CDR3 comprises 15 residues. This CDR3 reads CASSTLGQGAEEQYF. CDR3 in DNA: TGTGCCAGCAGTACCTTGGGACAGGGGGCGGAGGAGCAGTACTTC.

The CDR3 region has the DNA TGTGCCAGCAGCTTAGAGGGGGGGTCCGCAGATACGCAGTATTTT. This translates into CASSLEGGSADTQYF. The V gene is TRBV7-3, the J gene TRBJ2-3; D is perhaps TRBD2 (7 bases). The CDR3 loop spans 15 amino acids. The V gene lost 2 bases and the J gene lost 4 bases, with 13 bases spanning the gap. The germline gives CDR1 SGHTA, CDR2 FQGTGA.

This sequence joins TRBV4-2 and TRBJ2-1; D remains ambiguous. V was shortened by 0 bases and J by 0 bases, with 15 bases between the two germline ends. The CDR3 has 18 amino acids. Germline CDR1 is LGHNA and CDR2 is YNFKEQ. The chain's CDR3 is CASSQDLGRPSSYNEQFF. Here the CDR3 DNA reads TGTGCCAGCAGCCAAGATCTTGGGCGGCCGAGCTCCTACAATGAGCAGTTCTTC.

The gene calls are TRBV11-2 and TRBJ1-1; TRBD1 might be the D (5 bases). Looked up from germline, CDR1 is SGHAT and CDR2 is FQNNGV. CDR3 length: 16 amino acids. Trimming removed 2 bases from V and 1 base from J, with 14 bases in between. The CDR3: CASSLQQVLGNTEAFF. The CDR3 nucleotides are TGTGCCAGCAGCTTACAACAGGTTCTCGGGAACACTGAAGCTTTCTTT.

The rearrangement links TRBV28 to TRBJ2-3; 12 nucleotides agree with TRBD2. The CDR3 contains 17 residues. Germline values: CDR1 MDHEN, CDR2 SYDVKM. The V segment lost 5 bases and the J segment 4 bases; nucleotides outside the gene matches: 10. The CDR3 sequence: CASSNPKGLAGSDTQYF. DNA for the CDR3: TGTGCCAGCAGTAACCCGAAGGGACTAGCGGGTTCAGATACGCAGTATTTT.

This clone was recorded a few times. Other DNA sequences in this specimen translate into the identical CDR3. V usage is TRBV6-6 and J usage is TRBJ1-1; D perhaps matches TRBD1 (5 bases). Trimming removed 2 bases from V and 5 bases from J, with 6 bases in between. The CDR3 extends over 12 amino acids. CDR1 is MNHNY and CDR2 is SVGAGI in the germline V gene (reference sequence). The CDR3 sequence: CASSYEGTEAFF. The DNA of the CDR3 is TGTGCCAGCAGTTACGAGGGGACTGAAGCTTTCTTT.

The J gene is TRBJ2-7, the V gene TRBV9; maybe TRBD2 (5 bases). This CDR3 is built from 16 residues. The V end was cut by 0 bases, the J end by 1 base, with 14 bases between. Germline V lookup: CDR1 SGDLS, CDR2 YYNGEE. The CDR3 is CASSVGVGRASYEQYF. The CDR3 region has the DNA TGTGCCAGCAGCGTAGGGGTAGGGCGGGCGTCCTACGAGCAGTACTTC.

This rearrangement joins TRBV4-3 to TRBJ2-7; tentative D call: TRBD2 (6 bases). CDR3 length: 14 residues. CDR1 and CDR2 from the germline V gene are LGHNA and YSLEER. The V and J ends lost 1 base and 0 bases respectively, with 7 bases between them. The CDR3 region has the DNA TGCGCCAGCAGCCAAGCCGGGGGCTCCTACGAGCAGTACTTC. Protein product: CASSQAGGSYEQYF.

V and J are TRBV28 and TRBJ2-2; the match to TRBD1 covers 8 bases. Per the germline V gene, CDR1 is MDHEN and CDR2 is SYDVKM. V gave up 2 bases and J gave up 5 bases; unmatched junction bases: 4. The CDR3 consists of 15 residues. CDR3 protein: CASSLTGGFTGELFF. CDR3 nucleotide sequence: TGTGCCAGCAGTTTAACAGGGGGGTTTACCGGGGAGCTGTTTTTT. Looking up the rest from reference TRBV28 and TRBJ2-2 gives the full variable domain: DVKVTQSSRYLVKRTGEKVFLECVQDMDHENMFWYRQDPGLGLRLIYFSYDVKMKEKGDIPEGYSVSREKKERFSLILESASTNQTSMYLCASSLTGGFTGELFFGEGSRLTVL.

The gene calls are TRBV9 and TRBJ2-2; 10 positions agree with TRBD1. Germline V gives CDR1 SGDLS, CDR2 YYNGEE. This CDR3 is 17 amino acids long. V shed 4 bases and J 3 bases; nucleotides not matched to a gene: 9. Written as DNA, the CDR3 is TGTGCCAGCAGCACCCACCGGGACAGGGGAGACACCGGGGAGCTGTTTTTT. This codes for CASSTHRDRGDTGELFF.

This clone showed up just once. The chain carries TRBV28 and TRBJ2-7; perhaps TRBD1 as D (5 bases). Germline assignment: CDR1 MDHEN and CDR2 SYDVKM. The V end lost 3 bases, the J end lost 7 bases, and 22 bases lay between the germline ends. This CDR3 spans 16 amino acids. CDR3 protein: CASSFNPRTVQGEQYF. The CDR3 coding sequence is TGTGCCAGCAGTTTCAACCCCAGAACGGTCCAGGGAGAGCAGTACTTC.

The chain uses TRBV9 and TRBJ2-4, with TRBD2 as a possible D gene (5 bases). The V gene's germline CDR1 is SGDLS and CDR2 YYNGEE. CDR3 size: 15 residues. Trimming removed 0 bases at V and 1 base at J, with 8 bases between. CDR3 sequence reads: CASSVGESAKNIQYF. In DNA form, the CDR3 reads TGTGCCAGCAGCGTAGGGGAGAGCGCCAAAAACATTCAGTACTTC.